This TCR beta chain was sequenced during a study of control samples from healthy donors and cancer patients. Measured with immunoSEQ multiplex PCR; TCRdb has only the in-frame clones, and not every one. The table has more than 95,000 clones, over 90% seen once. Germline CDR1 and CDR2: LNHDA and SQIVND (reference sequence). The CDR3 has 18 residues. V lost 5 bases to trimming and J lost 4 bases; unmatched junction nucleotides: 15. V is TRBV19 and J is TRBJ1-5, with 9 bases matching TRBD1. The sample comprised blood. The receptor was isolated from a young man in good health. The CDR3 loop reads CASSPFGQGRYENQPQHF. The CDR3 DNA reads TGTGCCAGTAGTCCATTCGGACAGGGGCGCTATGAGAATCAGCCCCAGCATTTT.